This TCR beta chain was recovered during a study of OX40 agonist ivuxolimab in advanced cancers. Across the whole study: Prior therapy, whether anti-PD-1, anti-PD-L1 or anti-CTLA-4, was allowed, and less than 45% had some.

Of note for this clone: Its antigen remains unknown.

Points from the study as a whole: In general, CD8+ T cells held more expanded clones than CD4+ did, on average.

Trimming took 6 bases from V and 0 from J, leaving 11 bases between them. The length of the CDR3 is 15 residues. Germline V gene sequence: CDR1 MNHNS, CDR2 SASEGT. TCRdb's copy holds only in-frame clones and misses some; the assay was immunoSEQ multiplex PCR. The profile shows approximately 26,000 clones, 79% of them singletons. V and J are TRBV6-1 and TRBJ1-4; D is unclear. This sample comprised CD4+ or CD8+ T cells sorted from blood, obtained in a trial of the OX40 agonist ivuxolimab. The sequence was collected from an adult with an advanced solid tumor such as melanoma, head and neck, liver or kidney cancer. Here the CDR3 reads CASSVDRATNEKLFF. CDR3 sequence (DNA): TGTGCCAGCAGCGTTGACCGAGCAACTAATGAAAAACTGTTTTTT.